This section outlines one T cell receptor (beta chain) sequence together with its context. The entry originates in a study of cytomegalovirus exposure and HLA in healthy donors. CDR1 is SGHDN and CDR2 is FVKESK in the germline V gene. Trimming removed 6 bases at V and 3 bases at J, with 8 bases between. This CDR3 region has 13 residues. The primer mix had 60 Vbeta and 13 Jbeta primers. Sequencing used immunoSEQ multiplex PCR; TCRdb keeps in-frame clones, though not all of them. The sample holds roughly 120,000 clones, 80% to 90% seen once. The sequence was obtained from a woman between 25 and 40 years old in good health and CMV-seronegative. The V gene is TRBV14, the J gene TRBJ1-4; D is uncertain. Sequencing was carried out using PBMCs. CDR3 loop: CASSIVPNEKLFF. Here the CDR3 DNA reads TGTGCCAGCAGTATAGTCCCTAATGAAAAACTGTTTTTT.